This is a list of T cell receptor beta chains from one sample in a study of beta chain features in type 1 diabetes. Measured with immunoSEQ multiplex PCR; TCRdb has only the in-frame clones, and not every one. The repertoire holds 330,000 or so clones, with approximately 14% as singletons. The sample comprised central memory CD4+ T cells from blood. Receptors were obtained from a man under 40 in good health. CDR3s include the opening cysteine and the closing phenylalanine or tryptophan. The order of the fields is J gene, clone size, D gene, V gene, CDR3 protein, CDR3 DNA. The D gene is left open where the match is weak. Some rows mark clone size as missing; the rest say once, few, many or name a class of expanded clone.

j_gene: TRBJ1-2
abundance: few
d_gene: TRBD1
v_gene: TRBV7-8
CDR3aa: CASSWTGNYGYTF
CDR3nt: TGTGCCAGCAGCTGGACAGGGAACTATGGCTACACCTTC

j_gene: TRBJ1-6
abundance: few
d_gene: NA
v_gene: TRBV15
CDR3aa: CATSRGAPANNSPLHF
CDR3nt: TGTGCCACCAGCAGAGGTGCGCCTGCTAATAATTCACCCCTCCACTTT

j_gene: TRBJ2-3
abundance: few
d_gene: NA
v_gene: TRBV9
CDR3aa: CASSVGLDTQYF
CDR3nt: TGTGCCAGCAGCGTAGGTTTAGATACGCAGTATTTT

j_gene: TRBJ2-5
abundance: few
d_gene: NA
v_gene: TRBV9
CDR3aa: CASSPSPISQETQYF
CDR3nt: TGTGCCAGCAGCCCCAGCCCTATCTCCCAAGAGACCCAGTACTTC

j_gene: TRBJ2-3
abundance: few
d_gene: TRBD1
v_gene: TRBV7-7
CDR3aa: CASSLGQGAGDTQYF
CDR3nt: TGTGCCAGCAGCTTAGGGCAGGGGGCCGGAGATACGCAGTATTTT

j_gene: TRBJ2-7
abundance: few
d_gene: NA
v_gene: TRBV5-4
CDR3aa: CASSMAVGPGEQYF
CDR3nt: TGTGCCAGCAGCATGGCGGTGGGGCCGGGCGAGCAGTACTTC

j_gene: TRBJ2-4
abundance: NA
d_gene: TRBD2
v_gene: TRBV7-9
CDR3aa: CASSQDKRGAKNIQYF
CDR3nt: TGTGCCAGCAGCCAAGATAAGCGGGGAGCCAAAAACATTCAGTACTTC

j_gene: TRBJ1-2
abundance: NA
d_gene: NA
v_gene: TRBV5-8
CDR3aa: CASSRGTVYGYTF
CDR3nt: TGTGCCAGCAGCCGCGGGACGGTATATGGCTACACCTTC

j_gene: TRBJ1-3
abundance: few
d_gene: NA
v_gene: TRBV5-6
CDR3aa: CASSRPLSRGSGNTIYF
CDR3nt: TGTGCCAGCAGCCGACCCCTATCCCGGGGGTCTGGAAACACCATATATTTT

j_gene: TRBJ2-2
abundance: many
d_gene: NA
v_gene: TRBV11-2
CDR3aa: CASSLPHTGELFF
CDR3nt: TGTGCCAGCAGCTTACCCCATACCGGGGAGCTGTTTTTT

j_gene: TRBJ1-1
abundance: few
d_gene: NA
v_gene: TRBV5-1
CDR3aa: CASSLLPGRNTEAFF
CDR3nt: TGCGCCAGCAGCTTGTTACCGGGACGAAACACTGAAGCTTTCTTT

j_gene: TRBJ1-1
abundance: few
d_gene: TRBD1
v_gene: TRBV29-1
CDR3aa: CSVTTGGNEAFF
CDR3nt: TGCAGCGTGACGACAGGGGGTAATGAAGCTTTCTTT

j_gene: TRBJ1-3
abundance: few
d_gene: NA
v_gene: TRBV2
CDR3aa: CASRTDTASGNTIYF
CDR3nt: TGTGCCAGCCGTACCGACACCGCCTCTGGAAACACCATATATTTT

j_gene: TRBJ2-1
abundance: few
d_gene: TRBD1
v_gene: TRBV9
CDR3aa: CASSVATDRAYEQFF
CDR3nt: TGTGCCAGCAGCGTAGCTACGGACAGGGCCTATGAGCAGTTCTTC

j_gene: TRBJ2-1
abundance: NA
d_gene: NA
v_gene: TRBV19
CDR3aa: CASRAEGQRYNEQFF
CDR3nt: TGTGCCAGTAGGGCTGAAGGACAGAGGTACAATGAGCAGTTCTTC

j_gene: TRBJ1-2
abundance: NA
d_gene: NA
v_gene: TRBV9
CDR3aa: CASSVASFRGDYTF
CDR3nt: TGTGCCAGCAGCGTAGCTTCGTTCCGTGGGGACTACACCTTC

j_gene: TRBJ2-5
abundance: NA
d_gene: NA
v_gene: TRBV30
CDR3aa: CAWSQSETQYF
CDR3nt: TGTGCCTGGAGTCAATCAGAGACCCAGTACTTC

j_gene: TRBJ2-5
abundance: NA
d_gene: NA
v_gene: TRBV11-3
CDR3aa: CASSPRGETQYF
CDR3nt: TGTGCCAGCAGCCCCCGGGGAGAGACCCAGTACTTC

j_gene: TRBJ2-3
abundance: few
d_gene: TRBD2
v_gene: TRBV10-3
CDR3aa: CAIRTAGTSVRGPDTQYF
CDR3nt: TGTGCCATCAGGACAGCCGGGACTAGCGTTAGAGGCCCAGATACGCAGTATTTT

j_gene: TRBJ2-5
abundance: NA
d_gene: TRBD2
v_gene: TRBV11-3
CDR3aa: CASSRGRVGETQYF
CDR3nt: TGTGCCAGCAGCCGGGGGAGGGTAGGAGAGACCCAGTACTTC

j_gene: TRBJ2-4
abundance: few
d_gene: TRBD1
v_gene: TRBV7-2
CDR3aa: CASSLGGQGTNIQYF
CDR3nt: TGTGCCAGCAGCTTAGGGGGACAGGGGACAAACATTCAGTACTTC

j_gene: TRBJ1-1
abundance: NA
d_gene: NA
v_gene: TRBV9
CDR3aa: CASSVAWNTEAFF
CDR3nt: TGTGCCAGCAGCGTAGCGTGGAACACTGAAGCTTTCTTT

j_gene: TRBJ1-1
abundance: few
d_gene: NA
v_gene: TRBV5-1
CDR3aa: CASSWTDVITEAFF
CDR3nt: TGCGCCAGCAGCTGGACAGATGTAATAACTGAAGCTTTCTTT

j_gene: TRBJ2-5
abundance: few
d_gene: TRBD2
v_gene: TRBV9
CDR3aa: CASSVDGQRGGETQYF
CDR3nt: TGTGCCAGCAGCGTAGATGGGCAGCGGGGCGGTGAGACCCAGTACTTC

j_gene: TRBJ1-1
abundance: few
d_gene: NA
v_gene: TRBV27
CDR3aa: CASSSTLGPTNTEAFF
CDR3nt: TGTGCCAGCAGCTCAACTCTGGGACCGACGAACACTGAAGCTTTCTTT

j_gene: TRBJ1-1
abundance: few
d_gene: NA
v_gene: TRBV5-5
CDR3aa: CASNMQTVFNTEAFF
CDR3nt: TGTGCCAGCAACATGCAGACAGTGTTTAACACTGAAGCTTTCTTT

j_gene: TRBJ2-1
abundance: NA
d_gene: NA
v_gene: TRBV2
CDR3aa: CASRAGPGNEQFF
CDR3nt: TGTGCCAGCAGGGCGGGACCCGGGAACGAGCAGTTCTTC

j_gene: TRBJ2-2
abundance: NA
d_gene: NA
v_gene: TRBV10-3
CDR3aa: CATTGTNGELFF
CDR3nt: TGTGCCACCACCGGGACCAACGGGGAGCTGTTTTTT

j_gene: TRBJ2-4
abundance: many
d_gene: TRBD2
v_gene: TRBV7-2
CDR3aa: CASSLARTSGGYTANIQYF
CDR3nt: TGTGCCAGCAGCTTAGCGCGGACTAGCGGGGGGTACACCGCAAACATTCAGTACTTC

j_gene: TRBJ2-2
abundance: NA
d_gene: NA
v_gene: TRBV10-3
CDR3aa: CAISSSGELFF
CDR3nt: TGTGCCATCAGTAGTAGCGGGGAGCTGTTTTTT

j_gene: TRBJ2-5
abundance: few
d_gene: NA
v_gene: TRBV11-2
CDR3aa: CASSLRETQYF
CDR3nt: TGTGCCAGCAGCCTACGCGAGACCCAGTACTTC

j_gene: TRBJ2-5
abundance: NA
d_gene: TRBD2
v_gene: TRBV14
CDR3aa: CASSRLAGGGQETQYF
CDR3nt: TGTGCCAGCAGCCGACTAGCGGGGGGAGGCCAAGAGACCCAGTACTTC

j_gene: TRBJ2-1
abundance: NA
d_gene: NA
v_gene: TRBV5-4
CDR3aa: CASSLAGRGTTRHGLNEQFF
CDR3nt: TGTGCCAGCAGCTTGGCGGGCCGTGGGACAACCCGTCATGGGTTAAATGAGCAGTTCTTC

j_gene: TRBJ1-2
abundance: NA
d_gene: NA
v_gene: TRBV4-3
CDR3aa: CASSQDAPGPTLYGYTF
CDR3nt: TGCGCCAGCAGCCAAGATGCCCCAGGCCCTACCCTTTATGGCTACACCTTC

j_gene: TRBJ2-1
abundance: few
d_gene: TRBD2
v_gene: TRBV4-3
CDR3aa: CASSQAPGLAGYEQFF
CDR3nt: TGCGCCAGCAGCCAAGCACCGGGACTAGCGGGATATGAGCAGTTCTTC

j_gene: TRBJ2-5
abundance: NA
d_gene: NA
v_gene: TRBV7-9
CDR3aa: CASGRETQYF
CDR3nt: TGTGCCAGCGGCAGGGAGACCCAGTACTTC

j_gene: TRBJ1-2
abundance: NA
d_gene: NA
v_gene: TRBV29-1
CDR3aa: CSVGVGFYGYTF
CDR3nt: TGCAGCGTTGGAGTTGGGTTCTATGGCTACACCTTC

j_gene: TRBJ2-5
abundance: NA
d_gene: TRBD2
v_gene: TRBV29-1
CDR3aa: CSVGTSGETQYF
CDR3nt: TGCAGCGTAGGGACTAGCGGGGAGACCCAGTACTTC

j_gene: TRBJ2-7
abundance: NA
d_gene: TRBD1
v_gene: TRBV9
CDR3aa: CASSPSPGQGKSYEQYF
CDR3nt: TGTGCCAGCAGCCCAAGTCCGGGACAGGGGAAGTCCTACGAGCAGTACTTC

j_gene: TRBJ1-5
abundance: NA
d_gene: NA
v_gene: TRBV10-3
CDR3aa: CASTEGSPRGQPQHF
CDR3nt: TGTGCCAGCACCGAGGGAAGCCCCAGGGGTCAGCCCCAGCATTTT

j_gene: TRBJ2-1
abundance: few
d_gene: NA
v_gene: TRBV4-2
CDR3aa: CASSQRRGESSYNEQFF
CDR3nt: TGTGCCAGCAGCCAACGGCGCGGGGAGAGCTCCTACAATGAGCAGTTCTTC